The sequence of this TCR beta chain was determined in a study of CD8+CD57+ T cells in acquired aplastic anemia. Study-wide points: With respect to CD8+ Simpson's diversity, patients and controls did not differ significantly.

Note on this clonotype: The antigen is undetermined.

The patients chosen for sequencing had shown expansion of CD8+CD57+ cells (detected by flow cytometry). Germline values: CDR1 SGHTA, CDR2 FQGTGA. V was shortened by 5 bases and J by 4 bases, with 18 bases between the two germline ends. This CDR3 is built from 15 residues. For CDR3 and TCR beta VDJ profiling, genomic DNA was the template used. MiXCR was run by TCRdb on the reads, yielding one entry per CDR3 protein. The sample contains a few hundred thousand distinct CDR3 sequences, roughly 61% of which appear only once. Sequences were obtained from sorted CD4+, CD8+, or CD8+CD57+ T cells (not recorded which) from PBMCs. The V gene is TRBV7-3, the J gene TRBJ2-7; no reliable D call. This clonotype originated in a human donor with aplastic anemia. CDR3 in amino acids: CASSPNPSVRYEQYF. The CDR3 coding sequence is TGTGCCAGCAGCCCCAACCCGTCTGTGAGGTACGAGCAGTACTTC.